This TCR beta chain was documented in a study of radiotherapy plus CTLA-4 blockade in lung cancer. Study at large: Disease control was seen in roughly 30% of patients, objective responses in 18%.

As for this clone: Its antigen is currently unknown.

Findings and limits, study-wide: Radiotherapy plus ipilimumab was followed by expansion in blood of tumor-derived TCR clones.

The assay was immunoSEQ multiplex PCR, and TCRdb's table has in-frame clones only and misses some. This sample has some 46,000 clones, with approximately 77% found just once. Focal radiation was given together with CTLA-4 blockade (ipilimumab) to patients with chemo-refractory metastatic non-small-cell lung cancer. Trimming cost V 0 bases and J 7 bases; bases outside gene matches: 10. CDR1 is SGDLS and CDR2 is YYNGEE in the germline V gene. The CDR3 runs 17 residues. The TCR was taken from a human donor with non-small cell lung cancer whose response to radiotherapy plus ipilimumab could not be evaluated. V is TRBV9 and J is TRBJ1-6, with 7 bases aligning to TRBD1. Sequenced material: peripheral blood, taken from a patient treated with radiotherapy plus ipilimumab. Here the CDR3 reads CASSVAQGGSGNSPLHF. The CDR3 DNA reads as TGTGCCAGCAGCGTAGCTCAGGGGGGATCTGGGAATTCACCCCTCCACTTT.